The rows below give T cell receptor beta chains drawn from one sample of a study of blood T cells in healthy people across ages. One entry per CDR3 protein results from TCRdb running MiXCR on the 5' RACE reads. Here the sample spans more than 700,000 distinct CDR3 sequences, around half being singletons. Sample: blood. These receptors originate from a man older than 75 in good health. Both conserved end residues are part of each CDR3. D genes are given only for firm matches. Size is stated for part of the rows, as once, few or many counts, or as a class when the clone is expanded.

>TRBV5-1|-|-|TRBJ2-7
CASSLEATSYEQYF
TGCGCCAGCAGCTTGGAGGCCACCTCCTACGAGCAGTACTTC
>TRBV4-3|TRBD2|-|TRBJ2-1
CASSQDPQRGSVNEQFF
TGCGCCAGCAGCCAAGATCCCCAGCGGGGGAGTGTAAATGAGCAGTTCTTC
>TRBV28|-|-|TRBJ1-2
CASGQFYGYTF
TGTGCCAGCGGACAGTTCTATGGCTACACCTTC
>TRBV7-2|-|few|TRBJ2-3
CASSLAGSADTQYF
TGTGCCAGCAGCTTGGCGGGATCGGCGGATACGCAGTATTTT
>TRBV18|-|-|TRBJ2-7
CASSRDPSQDSTSEQYF
TGTGCCAGCTCACGGGACCCTAGTCAGGACAGTACCTCAGAGCAGTACTTC
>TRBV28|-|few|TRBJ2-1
CASSPAKGSDQFF
TGTGCCAGCAGTCCGGCTAAGGGGAGTGATCAGTTCTTC
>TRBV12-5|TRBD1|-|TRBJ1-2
CASGLVTGTGERNWAGYTF
TGTGCTAGTGGTTTGGTAACCGGGACAGGGGAGAGAAACTGGGCCGGCTACACCTTC
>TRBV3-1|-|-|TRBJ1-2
CASSQDQQLYGYTF
TGTGCCAGCAGCCAAGATCAGCAGCTCTATGGCTACACCTTC
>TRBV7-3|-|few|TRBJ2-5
CASSSSGGRGETQYF
TGTGCCAGCAGCTCATCAGGGGGGCGCGGGGAGACCCAGTACTTC
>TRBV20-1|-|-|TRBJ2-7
CSAIRDTHPSYEQYF
TGCAGTGCTATCCGGGACACCCACCCTTCCTACGAGCAGTACTTC
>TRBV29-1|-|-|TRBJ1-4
CSVGQIIGLNEKLFF
TGCAGCGTTGGACAAATCATAGGTCTTAATGAAAAACTGTTTTTT
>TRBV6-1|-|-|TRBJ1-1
CASTSRRGGNTEAFF
TGTGCCAGCACCTCAAGAAGGGGTGGAAACACTGAAGCTTTCTTT
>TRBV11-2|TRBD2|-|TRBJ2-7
CASSLERGGSYEQYF
TGTGCCAGCAGCTTAGAACGGGGAGGGAGCTACGAGCAGTACTTC
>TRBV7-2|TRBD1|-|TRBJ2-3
CASSLNHRGDTQYF
TGTGCCAGCAGCCTGAACCACAGGGGAGATACGCAGTATTTT
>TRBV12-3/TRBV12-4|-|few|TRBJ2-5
CASRGQPQETQYF
TGTGCCAGCAGGGGCCAGCCCCAAGAGACCCAGTACTTC
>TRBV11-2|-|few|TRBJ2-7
CASSLSSPGSYEQYF
TGTGCCAGCAGCTTAAGCTCCCCAGGCTCCTACGAGCAGTACTTC
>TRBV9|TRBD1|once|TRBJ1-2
CASSRGGASGYTF
TGTGCCAGCAGCCGAGGGGGCGCATCTGGCTACACCTTC
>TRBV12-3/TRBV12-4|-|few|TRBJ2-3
CASSFRGAGDTQYF
TGTGCCAGCAGTTTTAGAGGGGCCGGAGATACGCAGTATTTT
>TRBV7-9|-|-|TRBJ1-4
CASSYRATATNEKLFF
TGTGCCAGCAGCTACCGGGCGACCGCAACTAATGAAAAACTGTTTTTT
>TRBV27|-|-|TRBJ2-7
CASSFGSTYEQYF
TGTGCCAGCAGTTTCGGCAGTACCTACGAGCAGTACTTC
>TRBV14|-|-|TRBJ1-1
CASSQVLGSEAFF
TGTGCCAGCAGCCAAGTTTTAGGCAGTGAAGCTTTCTTT
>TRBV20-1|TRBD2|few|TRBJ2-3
CSVRGTSGNRYAYF
TGCAGTGTTAGGGGGACTAGCGGGAACAGATACGCGTATTTT
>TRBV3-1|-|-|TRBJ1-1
CASSQGVGREAFF
TGTGCCAGCAGCCAAGGAGTCGGGCGCGAAGCTTTCTTT
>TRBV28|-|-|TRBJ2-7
CASRETNRRYEQYF
TGTGCCAGCAGGGAAACGAACAGGAGATACGAGCAGTACTTC
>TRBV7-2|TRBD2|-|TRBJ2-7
CASTSSGRSEQYF
TGTGCCAGCACCAGTAGCGGGAGGTCCGAGCAGTACTTC
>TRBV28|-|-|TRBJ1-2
CASSSQPAGHYGYTF
TGTGCCAGCAGTTCCCAGCCGGCGGGGCACTATGGCTACACCTTC
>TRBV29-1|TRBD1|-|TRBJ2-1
CSVLVTGGSYEQFF
TGCAGCGTCCTCGTGACAGGGGGCTCCTACGAGCAGTTCTTC
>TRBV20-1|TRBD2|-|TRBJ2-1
CSALGTSGYEQFF
TGCAGTGCACTCGGGACTAGCGGTTATGAGCAGTTCTTC
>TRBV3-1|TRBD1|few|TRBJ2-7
CASSQRAGTATYEQYF
TGTGCCAGCAGCCAGAGAGCCGGGACAGCCACCTACGAGCAGTACTTC
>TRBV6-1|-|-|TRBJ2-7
CASTGSPSAAYEQYF
TGTGCCAGCACCGGTTCCCCCTCCGCTGCCTACGAGCAGTACTTC
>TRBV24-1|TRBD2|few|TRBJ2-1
CATSDLSSGTYNEQFF
TGTGCCACCAGTGATTTGTCTAGCGGGACCTACAATGAGCAGTTCTTC
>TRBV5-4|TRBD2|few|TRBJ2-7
CASSLEPSGTYEQYF
TGTGCCAGCAGCCTGGAGCCTAGCGGTACCTACGAGCAGTACTTC
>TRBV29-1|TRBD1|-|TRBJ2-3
CCVAGTVDTQYF
TGCTGCGTTGCCGGGACAGTAGATACGCAGTATTTT
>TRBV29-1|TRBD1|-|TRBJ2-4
CSVDPTGAGYIQYF
TGCAGCGTTGACCCTACAGGGGCGGGTTACATTCAGTACTTC
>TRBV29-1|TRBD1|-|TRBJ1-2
CSVDGQGESGYTF
TGCAGCGTTGATGGACAGGGAGAAAGTGGCTACACCTTC
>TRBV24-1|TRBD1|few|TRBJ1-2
CATSETGWRDGYTF
TGTGCCACCAGTGAGACAGGGTGGCGCGATGGCTACACCTTC
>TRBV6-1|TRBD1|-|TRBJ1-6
CASRGQGGGSPLHF
TGTGCCAGCAGAGGACAGGGAGGAGGCTCACCCCTCCACTTT
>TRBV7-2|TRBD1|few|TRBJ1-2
CASSEGQGAYYGYTF
TGTGCCAGCAGCGAGGGACAGGGGGCCTACTATGGCTACACCTTC
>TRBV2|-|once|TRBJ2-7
CASSRDFIEQYF
TGTGCCAGCAGTCGGGATTTTATCGAGCAGTACTTC
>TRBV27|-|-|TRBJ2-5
CASRRLDKSQETQYF
TGTGCCAGCAGACGACTGGACAAGTCCCAAGAGACCCAGTACTTC
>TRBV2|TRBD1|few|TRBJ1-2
CASSSPGQGNYGYTF
TGTGCCAGCAGCTCACCGGGACAGGGGAACTATGGCTACACCTTC
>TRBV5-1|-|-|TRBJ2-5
CASKPVVVEETQYF
TGCGCCAGTAAACCCGTGGTAGTGGAAGAGACCCAGTACTTC